A selection of T cell receptor beta chains follows, all from one sample in a study of cytomegalovirus exposure and HLA in healthy donors. Assay used: immunoSEQ multiplex PCR; TCRdb lists only in-frame clones, some missing. This table has 100,000 to 150,000 clones, about nine tenths appearing once. The sequencing input was PBMCs. All receptors come from a man younger than 45 in good health and CMV-seronegative. Each CDR3 is given with its conserved first and last residue. Each record gives: V gene, clone size, J gene, D gene, CDR3 DNA, CDR3 protein. A D gene is named only where the DNA matches it firmly. Expanded clones are given a class, and other clones once, few, many or no size at all.

>TRBV2|-|TRBJ1-4|-
TGTGCCAGCGGTAGAGGGAATGAAAAACTGTTTTTT
CASGRGNEKLFF
>TRBV6-1|-|TRBJ1-1|-
TGTGCCAGCAAGGAAGGGGACACTGAAGCTTTCTTT
CASKEGDTEAFF
>TRBV5-1|few|TRBJ1-1|-
TGCGCCAGCAAGCCACAGGGATCCACTGAAGCTTTCTTT
CASKPQGSTEAFF
>TRBV6-6|-|TRBJ2-7|TRBD1
TGTGCCAGCAGTGCCCCAATGACAGGGAGCTCCTACGAGCAGTACTTC
CASSAPMTGSSYEQYF
>TRBV19|-|TRBJ2-1|TRBD2
TGTGCCAGTAGTACTAGCGGGAGCTACAATGAGCAGTTCTTC
CASSTSGSYNEQFF
>TRBV5-4|once|TRBJ2-3|-
TGTGCCAGCAGCTCTAGCACAGATACGCAGTATTTT
CASSSSTDTQYF
>TRBV5-6|-|TRBJ1-2|TRBD1
TGTGCCAGCAGCCCCGGACAGGGGGCGAATTCGTTTTTGGTCTTAGGCTACACCTTC
CASSPGQGANSFLVLGYTF
>TRBV4-2|-|TRBJ2-2|TRBD2
TGTGCCAGCAGCCAAGATTTGGCTAGCGGGAGGGCGGCTCTGTTTTTT
CASSQDLASGRAALFF
>TRBV5-1|-|TRBJ2-7|-
TGCGCCAGCAGCTTGGAAGGGGCTTCCTACGAGCAGTACTTC
CASSLEGASYEQYF
>TRBV5-1|-|TRBJ1-3|TRBD1
TGCGCCAGCAGTTCGACAGGGGCTGGAAACACCATATATTTT
CASSSTGAGNTIYF
>TRBV9|-|TRBJ1-5|TRBD1
TGTGCCAGCAGCGTAGGGACAGGGGAATATCAGCCCCAGCATTTT
CASSVGTGEYQPQHF
>TRBV4-1|-|TRBJ2-5|TRBD2
TGCGCCAGCAGCCCGAGGGGGGTAGCGGGAGCAGAGACCCAGTACTTC
CASSPRGVAGAETQYF
>TRBV4-3|-|TRBJ2-2|-
TGCGCCAGCAGCCAGGTCAGGGCGATTTCAGGGGAGCTGTTTTTT
CASSQVRAISGELFF
>TRBV11-2|-|TRBJ2-7|-
TGTGCCAGCAGCACCGTCCAGGGTGGGTACGAGCAGTACTTC
CASSTVQGGYEQYF
>TRBV27|-|TRBJ2-7|-
TGTGCCAGCAGTTTAACCGGGAGTGGTTCCTACGAGCAGTACTTC
CASSLTGSGSYEQYF
>TRBV7-9|-|TRBJ2-1|-
TGTGCCAGCAGCTTAGCTTCAAATGAGCAGTTCTTC
CASSLASNEQFF
>TRBV27|-|TRBJ1-5|TRBD1
TGTGCCAGCAGTTTAACAGGGGGCTTAAATCAGCCCCAGCATTTT
CASSLTGGLNQPQHF
>TRBV14|-|TRBJ2-5|TRBD1
TGTGCCAGCAGCCATCGACGGGGGACAGGGATGGAGACCCAGTACTTC
CASSHRRGTGMETQYF
>TRBV7-2|few|TRBJ1-1|-
TGTGCCAGCAGCCGGAGACAGACTCTCTCTGAAGCTTTCTTT
CASSRRQTLSEAFF
>TRBV5-8|-|TRBJ1-6|TRBD1
TGTGCCAGCAGCTTGTCGGGCCGACAGGGTGTAAATAATTCACCCCTCCACTTT
CASSLSGRQGVNNSPLHF
>TRBV5-1|-|TRBJ2-1|TRBD2
TGCGCCAGCAGCATCGTTCCGGGACTAGCGGGAGGTTCCGATGAGCAGTTCTTC
CASSIVPGLAGGSDEQFF
>TRBV6-6|-|TRBJ1-5|-
TGTGCCAGCACCATCCGGGACATGTTAGCCCAGCATTTT
CASTIRDMLAQHF
>TRBV6-5|-|TRBJ2-3|-
TGTGCCAGCAGTACGTCCGGGACTCCCACAGATACGCAGTATTTT
CASSTSGTPTDTQYF
>TRBV6-6|-|TRBJ2-5|-
TGTGCCAGCAGTAGGACAGAACAAGAGACCCAGTACTTC
CASSRTEQETQYF
>TRBV7-3|once|TRBJ2-5|-
TGTGCCAGCAGCTCTTTGGGGGGACCGGGAGAGACCCAGTACTTC
CASSSLGGPGETQYF
>TRBV7-2|-|TRBJ1-1|TRBD1
TGTGCCAGCAGCGAAAGACAGGGGGCAGGCACTGAAGCTTTCTTT
CASSERQGAGTEAFF
>TRBV11-2|many|TRBJ2-7|-
TGTGCCAGCAGCTCTCCAGTTACCAACGTCTACGAGCAGTACTTC
CASSSPVTNVYEQYF
>TRBV6-6|-|TRBJ2-2|TRBD2
TGTGCCAGCAAGGCGGGAGTGGCTAACACCGGGGAGCTGTTTTTT
CASKAGVANTGELFF
>TRBV6-5|-|TRBJ2-7|-
TGTGCCAGCAGTTATTCGAGGCCGGCCGAGCAGTACTTC
CASSYSRPAEQYF
>TRBV4-3|-|TRBJ2-5|TRBD1
TGCGCCAGCAGCCAAGATCGGACAGGGGCCCGACAAGAGACCCAGTACTTC
CASSQDRTGARQETQYF
>TRBV30|once|TRBJ1-3|-
TGTGCCTGGAGAGTGGGGGGAGCTGGAAACACCATATATTTT
CAWRVGGAGNTIYF
>TRBV29-1|once|TRBJ2-1|-
TGCAGCGTTGAACTAGCGACCTCTATCTACAATGAGCAGTTCTTC
CSVELATSIYNEQFF
>TRBV10-2|-|TRBJ1-5|-
TGCGCCAGCAGTGGCACAAATAGCAATCAGCCCCAGCATTTT
CASSGTNSNQPQHF
>TRBV6-6|-|TRBJ2-1|-
TGTGCCAGCAGTTACGCGGCAGACTCCTACAATGAGCAGTTCTTC
CASSYAADSYNEQFF
>TRBV10-2|-|TRBJ2-5|-
TGCGCCAGCACGGAGCGGCTCCAAGAGACCCAGTACTTC
CASTERLQETQYF
>TRBV7-2|-|TRBJ2-7|-
TGTGCCAGCAAGAGCTCCTACGAGCAGTACTTC
CASKSSYEQYF